One sample yielded the 3 T cell receptor beta chains listed below, sequenced in a study of blood T cell repertoires in COVID-19 (dated by TCRdb to 2020 to 2021). Library preparation was by the immunoSEQ multiplex PCR assay. Here the immuneACCESS table is served through TCRdb, limited to in-frame sequences with V and J called. Missing clones are a known gap in these copies; in checked studies unresolved V genes cover under half, and the rest lacks a known reason. The table for this sample lists roughly 190,000 clones; 76% of them were counted only once. The ten largest clones represent around 7.9% of the sample. Material: peripheral blood. Receptors originate from a woman aged 45 to 65 with active or convalescent COVID-19.

This clone was picked up a small number of times. This sequence joins TRBV7-9 and TRBJ1-3, with TRBD1 as a possible D gene (6 bases). The germline CDR1 and CDR2 sequences are SEHNR and FQNEAQ (reference sequence). This CDR3 has 14 amino acids. Trimming removed 5 bases at V and 8 bases at J, with 16 bases between. The CDR3, as DNA: TGTGCCAGCAGCCCGTGGACAGATCTCTACACCATATATTTT. Translating it yields CASSPWTDLYTIYF.

The chain employs TRBV2 and TRBJ1-6; perhaps TRBD1 as D (6 bases). The CDR3 has 14 amino acids. Trimming pared 4 bases from V and 8 bases from J, leaving 12 bases between. Germline CDR1 reads SNHLY; CDR2 reads FYNNEI. The CDR3 region is CASSARGKDSPLHF. DNA of the CDR3: TGTGCCAGCAGTGCCAGGGGTAAGGATTCACCCCTCCACTTT.

CDR3 DNA: TGCGCCAGCAGCCAGGAACTACAGGGCACTGAAGCTTTCTTT. Translation: CASSQELQGTEAFF. This chain uses TRBV4-3 with TRBJ1-1; TRBD1 is a possible D gene (6 bases). CDR3 size: 14 residues. The germline V gene encodes CDR1 LGHNA and CDR2 YSLEER. V lost 3 bases to trimming and J lost 4 bases, with 12 bases between them.